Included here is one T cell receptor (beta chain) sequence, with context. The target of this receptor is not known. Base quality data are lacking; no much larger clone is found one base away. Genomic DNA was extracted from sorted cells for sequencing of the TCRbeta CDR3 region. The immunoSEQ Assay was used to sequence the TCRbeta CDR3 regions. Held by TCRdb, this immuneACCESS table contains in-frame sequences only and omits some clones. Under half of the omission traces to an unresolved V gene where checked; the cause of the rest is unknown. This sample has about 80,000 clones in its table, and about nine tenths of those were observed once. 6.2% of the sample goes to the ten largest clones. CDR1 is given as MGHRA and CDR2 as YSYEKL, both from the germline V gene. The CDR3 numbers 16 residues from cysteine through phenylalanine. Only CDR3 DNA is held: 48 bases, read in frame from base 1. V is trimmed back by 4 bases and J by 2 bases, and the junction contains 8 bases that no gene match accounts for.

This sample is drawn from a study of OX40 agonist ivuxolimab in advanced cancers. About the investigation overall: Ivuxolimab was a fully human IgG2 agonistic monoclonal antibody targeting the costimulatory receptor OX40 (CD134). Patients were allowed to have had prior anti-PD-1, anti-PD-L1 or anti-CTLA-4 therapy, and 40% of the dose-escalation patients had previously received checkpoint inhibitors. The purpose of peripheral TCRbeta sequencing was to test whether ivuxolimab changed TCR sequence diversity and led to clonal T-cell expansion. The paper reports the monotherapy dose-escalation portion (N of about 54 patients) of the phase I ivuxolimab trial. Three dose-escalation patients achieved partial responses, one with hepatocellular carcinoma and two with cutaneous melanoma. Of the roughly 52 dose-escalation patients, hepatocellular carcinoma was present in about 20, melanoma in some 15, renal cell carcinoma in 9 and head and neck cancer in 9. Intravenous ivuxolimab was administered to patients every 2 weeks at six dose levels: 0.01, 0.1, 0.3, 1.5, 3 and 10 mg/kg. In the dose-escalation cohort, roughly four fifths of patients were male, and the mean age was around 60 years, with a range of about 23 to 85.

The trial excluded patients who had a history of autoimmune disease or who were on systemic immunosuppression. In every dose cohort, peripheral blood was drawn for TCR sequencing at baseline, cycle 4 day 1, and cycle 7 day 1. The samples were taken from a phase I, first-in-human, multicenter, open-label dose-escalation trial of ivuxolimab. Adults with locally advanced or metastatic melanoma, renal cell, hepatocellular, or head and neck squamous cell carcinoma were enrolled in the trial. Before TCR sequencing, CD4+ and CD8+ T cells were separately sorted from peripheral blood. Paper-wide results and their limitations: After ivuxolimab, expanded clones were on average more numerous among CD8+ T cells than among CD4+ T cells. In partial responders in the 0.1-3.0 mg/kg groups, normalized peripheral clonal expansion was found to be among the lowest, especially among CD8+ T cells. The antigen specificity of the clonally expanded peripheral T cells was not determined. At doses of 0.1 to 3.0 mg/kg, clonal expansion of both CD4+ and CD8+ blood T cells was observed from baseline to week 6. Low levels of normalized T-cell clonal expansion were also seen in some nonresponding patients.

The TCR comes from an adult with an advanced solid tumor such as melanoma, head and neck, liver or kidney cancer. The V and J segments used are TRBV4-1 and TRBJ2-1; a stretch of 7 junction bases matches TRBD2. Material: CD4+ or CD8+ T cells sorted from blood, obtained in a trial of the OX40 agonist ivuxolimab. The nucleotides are TGCGCCAGCAGCCCCCTGGGGCGGGGGACCTACAATGAGCAGTTCTTC. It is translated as CASSPLGRGTYNEQFF.